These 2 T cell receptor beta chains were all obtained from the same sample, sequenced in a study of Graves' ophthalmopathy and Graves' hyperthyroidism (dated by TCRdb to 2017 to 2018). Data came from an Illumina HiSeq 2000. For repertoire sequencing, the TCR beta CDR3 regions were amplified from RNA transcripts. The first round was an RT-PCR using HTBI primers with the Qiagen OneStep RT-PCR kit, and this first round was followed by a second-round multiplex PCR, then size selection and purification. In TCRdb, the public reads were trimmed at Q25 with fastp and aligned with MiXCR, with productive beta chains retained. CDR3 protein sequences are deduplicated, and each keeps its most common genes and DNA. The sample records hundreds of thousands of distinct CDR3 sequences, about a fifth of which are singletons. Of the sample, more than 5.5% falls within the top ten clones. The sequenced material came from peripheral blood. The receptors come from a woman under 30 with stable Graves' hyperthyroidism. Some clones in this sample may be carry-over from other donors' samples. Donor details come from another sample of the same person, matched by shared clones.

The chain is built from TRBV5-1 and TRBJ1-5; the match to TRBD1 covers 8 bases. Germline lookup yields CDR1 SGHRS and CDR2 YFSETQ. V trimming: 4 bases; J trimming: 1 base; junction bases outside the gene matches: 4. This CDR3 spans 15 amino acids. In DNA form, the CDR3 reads TGCGCCAGCAGCACGACAGGGGACAGCAATCAGCCCCAGCATTTT. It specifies CASSTTGDSNQPQHF.

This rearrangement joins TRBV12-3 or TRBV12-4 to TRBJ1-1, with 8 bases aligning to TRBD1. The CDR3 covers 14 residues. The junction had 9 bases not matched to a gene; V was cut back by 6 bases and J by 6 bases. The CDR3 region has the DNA TGTGCCAGCAGGCAAGGACAGGGATGGCCTGAAGCTTTCTTT. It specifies CASRQGQGWPEAFF.